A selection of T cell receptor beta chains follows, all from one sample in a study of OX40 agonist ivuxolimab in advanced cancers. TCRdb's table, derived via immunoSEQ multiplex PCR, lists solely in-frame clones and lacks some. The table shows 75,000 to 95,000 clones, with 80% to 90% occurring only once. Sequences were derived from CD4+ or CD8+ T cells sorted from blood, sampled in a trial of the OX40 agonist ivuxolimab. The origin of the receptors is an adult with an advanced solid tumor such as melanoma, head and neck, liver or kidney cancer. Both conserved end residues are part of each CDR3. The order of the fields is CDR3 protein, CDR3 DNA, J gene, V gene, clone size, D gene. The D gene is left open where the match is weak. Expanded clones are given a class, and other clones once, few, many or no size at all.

CDR3: CASSSGPQTGSNEQFF
DNA: TGTGCCAGCAGCTCGGGTCCCCAGACAGGGTCCAATGAGCAGTTCTTC
J: TRBJ2-1
V: TRBV11-3
size: NA
D: TRBD1

CDR3: CASRPISATDTQYF
DNA: TGTGCAAGTCGCCCGATCTCAGCCACAGATACGCAGTATTTT
J: TRBJ2-3
V: TRBV12-2
size: NA
D: NA

CDR3: CASSSPLAGRIGTQYF
DNA: TGTGCCAGCAGCTCACCCCTAGCGGGGCGGATCGGTACGCAGTATTTT
J: TRBJ2-3
V: TRBV9
size: NA
D: TRBD2

CDR3: CAWRGQSAPTNEKLFF
DNA: TGTGCCTGGAGAGGACAGTCCGCCCCAACTAATGAAAAACTGTTTTTT
J: TRBJ1-4
V: TRBV30
size: NA
D: NA

CDR3: CASSARGGIETQYF
DNA: TGTGCCAGTAGTGCCCGTGGGGGAATCGAGACCCAGTACTTC
J: TRBJ2-5
V: TRBV19
size: NA
D: NA

CDR3: CASSYGGSSGNTIYF
DNA: TGCGCCAGCAGCTATGGGGGGAGCTCTGGAAACACCATATATTTT
J: TRBJ1-3
V: TRBV5-1
size: NA
D: NA

CDR3: CSVDNLAGGADTQYF
DNA: TGCAGCGTTGACAACCTAGCGGGAGGGGCAGATACGCAGTATTTT
J: TRBJ2-3
V: TRBV29-1
size: once
D: TRBD2

CDR3: CASREVGTSGNTIYF
DNA: TGTGCCAGTAGAGAGGTCGGGACATCTGGAAACACCATATATTTT
J: TRBJ1-3
V: TRBV19
size: NA
D: NA

CDR3: CASSQGRQGANYGYTF
DNA: TGCGCCAGCAGCCAAGGGCGACAGGGAGCTAACTATGGCTACACCTTC
J: TRBJ1-2
V: TRBV4-3
size: NA
D: TRBD1

CDR3: CASSNQGNYGYTF
DNA: TGTGCCAGCAGTAATCAGGGGAACTATGGCTACACCTTC
J: TRBJ1-2
V: TRBV7-3
size: NA
D: NA

CDR3: CASSDLRLAGNQETQYF
DNA: TGTGCCAGCAGTGATCTTAGGCTAGCGGGGAACCAAGAGACCCAGTACTTC
J: TRBJ2-5
V: TRBV2
size: NA
D: TRBD2

CDR3: CASSITGGTEAFF
DNA: TGTGCCAGCAGCATCACAGGGGGCACTGAAGCTTTCTTT
J: TRBJ1-1
V: TRBV11-3
size: NA
D: TRBD1

CDR3: CASSLDPGGPFTDTQYF
DNA: TGTGCCAGCAGCTTGGACCCGGGAGGGCCCTTCACAGATACGCAGTATTTT
J: TRBJ2-3
V: TRBV5-6
size: NA
D: TRBD2

CDR3: CASSLQGVRRDIQYF
DNA: TGTGCCAGCAGCTTACAGGGGGTTCGACGGGACATTCAGTACTTC
J: TRBJ2-4
V: TRBV5-4
size: once
D: TRBD1

CDR3: CASTWPGEQPQHF
DNA: TGTGCCAGCACTTGGCCGGGTGAACAGCCCCAGCATTTT
J: TRBJ1-5
V: TRBV6-1
size: NA
D: NA

CDR3: CASSFVSYEQYF
DNA: TGTGCCAGCAGTTTTGTAAGCTACGAGCAGTACTTC
J: TRBJ2-7
V: TRBV28
size: NA
D: NA

CDR3: CASRAGGAYNEQFF
DNA: TGTGCCAGCAGGGCGGGAGGGGCTTACAATGAGCAGTTCTTC
J: TRBJ2-1
V: TRBV6-5
size: NA
D: TRBD2

CDR3: CASSGGLWNTIYF
DNA: TGTGCCAGCAGCGGGGGGCTATGGAACACCATATATTTT
J: TRBJ1-3
V: TRBV9
size: NA
D: NA

CDR3: CASSLEAGAGNTIYF
DNA: TGCGCCAGCAGCTTGGAGGCAGGGGCTGGAAACACCATATATTTT
J: TRBJ1-3
V: TRBV5-1
size: NA
D: NA

CDR3: CASSPEGTSGYTF
DNA: TGTGCCAGCAGCCCCGAGGGCACATCTGGCTACACCTTC
J: TRBJ1-2
V: TRBV6-5
size: NA
D: NA

CDR3: CASSLLYTGELFF
DNA: TGTGCCAGCAGCTTACTCTACACCGGGGAGCTGTTTTTT
J: TRBJ2-2
V: TRBV5-5
size: NA
D: NA

CDR3: CAISESADPNYGYTF
DNA: TGTGCCATCAGTGAGTCGGCAGACCCTAACTATGGCTACACCTTC
J: TRBJ1-2
V: TRBV10-3
size: NA
D: NA

CDR3: CASSESGSRYNEQFF
DNA: TGCGCCAGCAGTGAGTCCGGGAGTAGGTACAATGAGCAGTTCTTC
J: TRBJ2-1
V: TRBV10-1
size: NA
D: NA

CDR3: CASSQSTGRPNYGYTF
DNA: TGCGCCAGCAGCCAAAGTACGGGCAGGCCGAACTATGGCTACACCTTC
J: TRBJ1-2
V: TRBV4-3
size: NA
D: NA